The entry below gives a single T cell receptor beta chain sequence along with its context. The antigen is not known. The record originates from a study of T cells in Graves' hyperthyroidism and ophthalmopathy. Germline CDR1 and CDR2: SEHNR and FQNEAQ (reference sequence). Trimming cost V 0 bases and J 7 bases, with 10 bases left between them. The CDR3 is 15 residues long. General study points: Peripheral blood also featured most of the thyroid clonotypes expanded above 0.001.

TCR beta CDR3 sequences were amplified from RNA transcripts. Primed by the HTBI set, a first-round RT-PCR was run on the TCR CDR3. A single record per CDR3 protein comes from TCRdb applying MiXCR to the multiplex PCR reads. Of about 300,000 distinct CDR3 sequences listed, around a fifth are singletons. Clinical symptoms, serum thyroxine and TRAb, thyroid ultrasound and orbital computed tomography were used for the diagnoses. Sequencing input: blood. This sequence originates from a man aged 45-65 years with Graves' ophthalmopathy. The chain joins TRBV7-9 to TRBJ1-6, with D possibly being TRBD1 (6 bases). The CDR3 DNA reads TGTGCCAGCAGCTTAGCGGGGGCGGGGAATTCACCCCTCCACTTT. Amino acid sequence: CASSLAGAGNSPLHF.